This is a list of T cell receptor beta chains from one sample in a study of blood T cell repertoires in COVID-19. Clones were sequenced by immunoSEQ multiplex PCR, and TCRdb holds only the in-frame ones, with some missing. The repertoire holds about 83,000 clones, with about nine tenths as singletons. The specimen sequenced was peripheral blood. Receptors were obtained from an elderly woman with active or convalescent COVID-19. Each CDR3 is given with its conserved first and last residue. Each record gives: clone size, D gene, V gene, J gene, CDR3 protein, CDR3 DNA. D genes are given only for firm matches. The listing skips clone size in some rows; elsewhere it reads once, few, many or a size class.

clone_size: NA; d_call: NA; v_call: TRBV6-2/TRBV6-3; j_call: TRBJ2-2; cdr3_aa: CASSYSSGTGELFF; cdr3_nt: TGTGCCAGCAGTTACTCTTCAGGGACCGGGGAGCTGTTTTTT
clone_size: NA; d_call: TRBD1; v_call: TRBV6-7; j_call: TRBJ1-5; cdr3_aa: CASSWDRVSNQPQHF; cdr3_nt: TGTGCCAGCAGTTGGGACAGGGTGAGCAATCAGCCCCAGCATTTT
clone_size: NA; d_call: NA; v_call: TRBV6-5; j_call: TRBJ1-5; cdr3_aa: CASSYSRPNEGPQHF; cdr3_nt: TGTGCCAGCAGTTACTCGCGCCCCAACGAGGGGCCCCAGCATTTT
clone_size: NA; d_call: TRBD1; v_call: TRBV5-4; j_call: TRBJ2-7; cdr3_aa: CASSLGTGDTYEQYF; cdr3_nt: TGTGCCAGCAGCTTGGGAACAGGGGACACCTACGAGCAGTACTTC
clone_size: NA; d_call: TRBD1; v_call: TRBV24-1; j_call: TRBJ1-2; cdr3_aa: CATSDPGQGYGYTF; cdr3_nt: TGTGCCACCAGTGATCCCGGACAGGGCTATGGCTACACCTTC
clone_size: NA; d_call: TRBD1; v_call: TRBV2; j_call: TRBJ2-7; cdr3_aa: CASRGQSYEQYF; cdr3_nt: TGTGCCAGCAGGGGACAGTCCTACGAGCAGTACTTC
clone_size: NA; d_call: NA; v_call: TRBV29-1; j_call: TRBJ1-3; cdr3_aa: CSSFTGNTIYF; cdr3_nt: TGCAGCTCGTTCACAGGAAACACCATATATTTT
clone_size: NA; d_call: NA; v_call: TRBV6-6; j_call: TRBJ2-7; cdr3_aa: CASSYSPTASYEQYF; cdr3_nt: TGTGCCAGCAGTTACTCTCCGACAGCTTCCTACGAGCAGTACTTC
clone_size: NA; d_call: TRBD1; v_call: TRBV19; j_call: TRBJ1-6; cdr3_aa: CASSTGTGPRRSPLHF; cdr3_nt: TGTGCCAGTAGCACCGGGACAGGCCCGCGGAGGTCACCCCTCCACTTT
clone_size: NA; d_call: TRBD2; v_call: TRBV7-8; j_call: TRBJ2-1; cdr3_aa: CASSLGRSGEVF; cdr3_nt: TGTGCCAGCAGCCTCGGGAGGTCAGGAGAGGTCTTC
clone_size: once; d_call: TRBD1; v_call: TRBV6-5; j_call: TRBJ1-3; cdr3_aa: CASEQGAGGNTIYF; cdr3_nt: TGTGCCAGCGAACAGGGGGCTGGTGGAAACACCATATATTTT
clone_size: NA; d_call: TRBD2; v_call: TRBV5-1; j_call: TRBJ2-7; cdr3_aa: CASSPSGGAHEQYF; cdr3_nt: TGCGCCAGCAGCCCCAGCGGGGGGGCCCACGAGCAGTACTTC
clone_size: NA; d_call: TRBD1; v_call: TRBV9; j_call: TRBJ1-1; cdr3_aa: CASSEAGGIDTEAFF; cdr3_nt: TGTGCCAGCAGCGAGGCAGGGGGAATTGACACTGAAGCTTTCTTT
clone_size: NA; d_call: TRBD1; v_call: TRBV28; j_call: TRBJ2-6; cdr3_aa: CAATGGSSGANVLTF; cdr3_nt: TGTGCCGCGACAGGGGGTAGTTCTGGGGCCAACGTCCTGACTTTC
clone_size: NA; d_call: TRBD1; v_call: TRBV7-6; j_call: TRBJ2-7; cdr3_aa: CASSPGTGGGYEQYF; cdr3_nt: TGTGCCAGCAGCCCAGGGACAGGGGGCGGGTACGAGCAGTACTTC
clone_size: NA; d_call: NA; v_call: TRBV27; j_call: TRBJ1-1; cdr3_aa: CASSLSGAAEAFF; cdr3_nt: TGTGCCAGCAGTTTATCAGGGGCCGCTGAAGCTTTCTTT
clone_size: once; d_call: NA; v_call: TRBV6-2/TRBV6-3; j_call: TRBJ2-7; cdr3_aa: CASSYSGLGTYEQYF; cdr3_nt: TGTGCCAGCAGTTACTCCGGACTAGGGACATACGAGCAGTACTTC
clone_size: NA; d_call: NA; v_call: TRBV27; j_call: TRBJ2-5; cdr3_aa: CASSLWTGQTQYF; cdr3_nt: TGTGCCAGCAGTTTGTGGACTGGCCAGACCCAGTACTTC
clone_size: NA; d_call: NA; v_call: TRBV28; j_call: TRBJ2-7; cdr3_aa: CASSSPGEVRQYF; cdr3_nt: TGTGCCAGCAGTTCGCCGGGGGAAGTTCGGCAGTACTTC
clone_size: NA; d_call: TRBD2; v_call: TRBV25-1; j_call: TRBJ2-7; cdr3_aa: CASSEPGTNSYEQYF; cdr3_nt: TGTGCCAGCAGTGAGCCAGGGACTAACTCCTACGAGCAGTACTTC
clone_size: once; d_call: TRBD1; v_call: TRBV24-1; j_call: TRBJ2-4; cdr3_aa: CATSDSPGQGSIQYF; cdr3_nt: TGTGCCACCAGTGATTCACCTGGACAGGGAAGCATTCAGTACTTC
clone_size: NA; d_call: NA; v_call: TRBV7-9; j_call: TRBJ1-3; cdr3_aa: CASSLGGSGNTIYF; cdr3_nt: TGTGCCAGCAGCCTCGGGGGGTCTGGAAACACCATATATTTT